Each of the 27 T cell receptor beta chains below was sequenced from the same sample in a study of T cell responses to AZD1222 COVID-19 vaccine. Profiled with immunoSEQ multiplex PCR; TCRdb holds only in-frame clones, not every one. This sample has 150,000 to 200,000 clones, with around 88% found just once. The sequencing used peripheral blood, collected 28 days after the second AZD1222 dose. Receptors originate from an adult who received the AZD1222 COVID-19 vaccine.

The J gene is TRBJ2-1, the V gene TRBV4-3; 7 nucleotides align to TRBD2. The CDR3 is 19 residues long. Trimming took 0 bases from V and 7 from J; bases not matched to a gene: 18. Germline CDR1 reads LGHNA; CDR2 reads YSLEER. CDR3 in amino acids: CASSQDLIRVAGSRNEQFF. The CDR3 DNA reads as TGCGCCAGCAGCCAAGATTTAATCCGGGTAGCGGGCTCTAGGAATGAGCAGTTCTTC.

V gene TRBV3-1 (or the pseudogene TRBV3-2) combines with J gene TRBJ2-7; D may be TRBD1 (7 bases). Between the trimmed V and J ends, which lost 5 bases and 2 bases, there was a span of 13 bases. The CDR3 is 14 amino acids. Germline V gene sequence: CDR1 LGHDT, CDR2 YNNKEL (reference sequence). CDR3 protein: CASSISRGAYEQYF. The CDR3 nucleotides are TGTGCCAGCAGCATTAGCAGGGGGGCCTACGAGCAGTACTTC.

The CDR3 sequence is CASSRGQDSEAFF. Written as DNA, the CDR3 is TGTGCCAGCTCACGGGGACAGGACTCTGAAGCTTTCTTT. The chain couples TRBV18 to TRBJ1-1, with TRBD1 matching 8 bases. From germline, CDR1 is KGHSH and CDR2 LQKENI. CDR3 length: 13 residues. V lost 4 bases and J lost 6; bases outside the gene matches: 4.

Comments on this clone: Its ends do not fully match the called genes, so a read error is possible. The chain couples TRBV2 to TRBJ1-4, with D possibly matching TRBD1 (5 bases). In germline, CDR1 is SNHLY, CDR2 FYNNEI. The CDR3 extends over 13 amino acids. CDR3 sequence: CAGSGGVGEKLFF. The CDR3 DNA follows: TGTGCCGGCAGCGGGGGAGTAGGCGAAAAACTGTTTTTT.

V gene TRBV5-5 combines with J gene TRBJ1-2; no definite D call. V dropped 2 bases and J dropped 8 bases, with 16 bases sitting between them. The germline V gene has CDR1 SGHKS and CDR2 YYEKEE (reference sequence). CDR3 length: 14 residues. The DNA of the CDR3 is TGTGCCAGCAGCTTTTCGGCCTCCGGAGCGGGCTACACCTTC. It specifies CASSFSASGAGYTF.

This clone was detected once. The chain links TRBV19 to TRBJ2-1, with TRBD2 matching 9 bases. J was trimmed by 5 bases and V by 5 bases; bases with no gene match: 13. Germline loops: CDR1 LNHDA, CDR2 SQIVND (reference sequence). The CDR3 is 17 residues long. CDR3 protein: CASSDRGGGALHNEQFF. In DNA form, the CDR3 reads TGTGCCAGTAGTGACCGAGGCGGGGGGGCCCTCCACAATGAGCAGTTCTTC.

The rearrangement uses TRBV30 and TRBJ1-6; D might be TRBD1 (6 bases). This CDR3 region has 13 residues. The germline V gene encodes CDR1 GTSNPN and CDR2 SVGIG (reference sequence). V dropped 8 bases and J dropped 5 bases, with 13 bases sitting between them. The CDR3 nucleotides are TGTGCCGGAATAGGACAGAATAATTCACCCCTCCACTTT. Protein: CAGIGQNNSPLHF.

The chain links TRBV29-1 to TRBJ2-7; TRBD2 agrees at 9 bases. Germline V gene sequence: CDR1 SQVTM, CDR2 ANQGSEA. V dropped 0 bases and J dropped 3; count of bases not matched to a gene: 6. There are 15 residues in the CDR3. The CDR3: CSVEDGLAGYYEQYF. Here the CDR3 DNA reads TGCAGCGTTGAAGACGGGCTAGCGGGGTACTACGAGCAGTACTTC.

The chain combines TRBV4-2 with TRBJ2-7, with 7 nucleotides matching TRBD1. V lost 1 base, J lost 1 base, and 1 base stayed unmatched. Germline CDR1 LGHNA, CDR2 YNFKEQ. The CDR3 runs 14 residues. The CDR3 nucleotides read TGTGCCAGCAGCCAAGGGGGACAGTCCTACGAGCAGTACTTC. Its translation is CASSQGGQSYEQYF.

The chain links TRBV19 to TRBJ2-3, with 8 bases lining up with TRBD2. The ends lost 7 bases at V and 0 bases at J; junction bases unmatched: 9. Per germline, CDR1 LNHDA and CDR2 SQIVND (reference sequence). The CDR3 spans 16 residues. The CDR3: CASTLRGGPSTDTQYF. The CDR3 DNA follows: TGTGCCAGTACCCTACGGGGGGGGCCTAGCACAGATACGCAGTATTTT.

This clone is a singleton in its sample. The chain links TRBV30 to TRBJ1-6, with TRBD1 matching over 8 bases. CDR3 size: 18 residues. Unmatched junction bases numbered 18, after V lost 2 bases and J lost 9 bases. Germline CDR1 reads GTSNPN; CDR2 reads SVGIG (reference sequence). CDR3: CAWSLISQGGPRGSPLHF. CDR3 nucleotides: TGTGCCTGGAGTTTAATTTCACAGGGGGGACCTCGCGGTTCACCCCTCCACTTT.

In this sample, this clone turned up once. The rearrangement joins TRBV5-4 to TRBJ2-7, with 7 bases that match TRBD1. From germline, CDR1 is SGHNT and CDR2 YYREEE (reference sequence). The V segment lost 4 bases and the J segment 0 bases; nucleotides outside the gene matches: 7. The CDR3 extends over 15 amino acids. CDR3 nucleotides: TGTGCCAGCAGCAACCGGGACAGTAGCTCCTACGAGCAGTACTTC. Amino acid sequence: CASSNRDSSSYEQYF.

The V and J genes are TRBV7-2 and TRBJ1-6; no clear D gene. V gave up 5 bases and J gave up 3 bases, with 14 bases separating them. CDR1 is SGHTA, CDR2 FQGNSA, per germline. This CDR3 contains 16 residues. CDR3 sequence: CASSLLGVGYNSPLHF. DNA for the CDR3: TGTGCCAGCAGCCTCCTTGGGGTTGGCTATAATTCACCCCTCCACTTT. Together with reference TRBV7-2 and TRBJ1-6, the CDR3 gives the full variable domain: GAGVSQSPSNKVTEKGKDVELRCDPISGHTALYWYRQSLGQGLEFLIYFQGNSAPDKSGLPSDRFSAERTGGSVSTLTIQRTQQEDSAVYLCASSLLGVGYNSPLHFGNGTRLTVT.

The chain's CDR3 is CASSPGPSGEQYF. CDR3 in DNA: TGTGCCAGCAGCCCGGGACCCTCGGGCGAGCAGTACTTC. The chain couples TRBV5-4 to TRBJ2-7; perhaps D is TRBD1 or TRBD2 (5 bases each). Trimming pared 4 bases from V and 6 bases from J, leaving 14 bases between. This CDR3 has 13 amino acids. Germline V lookup: CDR1 SGHNT, CDR2 YYREEE (reference sequence).

The chain has TRBV21-1 and TRBJ2-7; TRBD1 reflects the table's D call only, with no check against the DNA. TRBV21-1 is listed as a pseudogene. This CDR3 is built from 15 residues. The CDR3 DNA reads TGTGCCAGCAGCAGCGGACAGGGAAGACCCCCGGAGCAGTACTTC. It encodes CASSSGQGRPPEQYF.

This sequence joins TRBV5-4 and TRBJ2-1; TRBD1 matches at 7 bases. J gave up 3 bases and V 3 bases, and 15 bases lay outside the gene matches. Germline CDR1 and CDR2: SGHNT and YYREEE (reference sequence). The CDR3 is 18 residues long. The CDR3 DNA follows: TGTGCCAGCAGCTCCAAACGCCCACAGGGGCAAGACTACAATGAGCAGTTCTTC. This encodes CASSSKRPQGQDYNEQFF.

The chain has TRBV7-3 and TRBJ2-7, with D perhaps matching TRBD2 (6 bases). V gave up 3 bases and J gave up 7 bases, with 13 bases separating them. Germline V gives CDR1 SGHTA, CDR2 FQGTGA. The CDR3 consists of 13 residues. Here the CDR3 reads CASSLRRGPEQYF. Here the CDR3 DNA reads TGTGCCAGCAGCTTGAGGAGGGGACCGGAGCAGTACTTC.

The chain links TRBV4-1 to TRBJ1-5, with no clear D. The length of the CDR3 is 14 residues. V lost 0 bases to trimming and J lost 3 bases, with 6 bases between them. In germline, CDR1 is MGHRA, CDR2 YSYEKL. The CDR3: CASSQERINQPQHF. CDR3 coding DNA: TGCGCCAGCAGCCAAGAACGGATCAATCAGCCCCAGCATTTT.

The chain joins TRBV5-8 to TRBJ1-5; maybe TRBD1 (5 bases). CDR1 SGHTS and CDR2 YDEGEE come from the germline V gene. The CDR3 totals 15 residues. V dropped 4 bases and J dropped 3 bases, with 14 bases sitting between them. The CDR3: CASSAKTAFNQPQHF. The CDR3 region has the DNA TGTGCCAGCAGCGCAAAGACAGCATTCAATCAGCCCCAGCATTTT.

The chain has TRBV11-2 and TRBJ2-5; 7 bases map to TRBD1. Trimming removed 2 bases from V and 5 bases from J; junction bases left unmatched: 8. The CDR3 contains 15 residues. Per the germline V gene, CDR1 is SGHAT and CDR2 is FQNNGV. The CDR3 bases are TGTGCCAGCAGCTTAAGTACAGGGGTGTGGGAGACCCAGTACTTC. It translates to CASSLSTGVWETQYF.

This chain connects TRBV3-1 (or the pseudogene TRBV3-2) to TRBJ1-6, with a tentative D call TRBD1 (6 bases). The CDR3 has 13 amino acids. The germline V gene encodes CDR1 LGHDT and CDR2 YNNKEL (reference sequence). V was shortened by 4 bases and J by 7 bases, with 8 bases between the two germline ends. CDR3 loop: CASSLGQNSPLHF. CDR3 sequence (DNA): TGTGCCAGCAGCCTCGGACAGAATTCACCCCTCCACTTT.

The chain employs TRBV7-3 and TRBJ2-1; the D gene is possibly TRBD2 (6 bases). Germline V gene data show CDR1 as SGHTA and CDR2 as FQGTGA. Trimming pared 0 bases from V and 10 bases from J, leaving 13 bases between. The CDR3 covers 14 residues. The CDR3 is CASSLTGDREEQFF. CDR3 bases: TGTGCCAGCAGCTTAACGGGGGACCGGGAGGAGCAGTTCTTC.

The chain has TRBV5-1 and TRBJ2-7, with a weak D call TRBD1 (5 bases). The V end lost 0 bases, the J end lost 4 bases, and 17 bases lay between the germline ends. The CDR3 is made up of 16 amino acids. Germline CDR1 reads SGHRS; CDR2 reads YFSETQ. The CDR3 nucleotides read TGCGCCAGCAGCTTGGATAGTTTCAGGGTACGGTACGAGCAGTACTTC. Encoded protein: CASSLDSFRVRYEQYF.

V is TRBV7-3 and J is TRBJ1-6; no clear D. V shed 2 bases and J shed 0 bases, with 5 bases lying between them. This CDR3 has 15 amino acids. CDR1 is SGHTA, CDR2 FQGTGA, per germline. CDR3 residues: CASSLRSSYNSPLHF. In nucleotides, the CDR3 is TGTGCCAGCAGCTTACGGAGCTCCTATAATTCACCCCTCCACTTT.

The chain combines TRBV7-8 with TRBJ1-2; D remains unclear. The ends were cut back, 0 bases at V and 8 bases at J, with 16 bases in the middle. This CDR3 spans 15 amino acids. Germline CDR1 is SGHVS and CDR2 is FQNEAQ. The CDR3 protein is CASSLARSTPWGYTF. The CDR3 region has the DNA TGTGCCAGCAGCTTAGCGCGAAGCACCCCCTGGGGCTACACCTTC.

This clone was seen once. This chain uses TRBV11-2 with TRBJ1-1; D is uncertain. Germline values: CDR1 SGHAT, CDR2 FQNNGV. The V end lost 3 bases, the J end lost 0 bases, and 11 bases lay between the germline ends. The CDR3 has 15 amino acids. The CDR3 sequence is CASSFMPDMNTEAFF. CDR3 DNA sequence: TGTGCCAGCAGCTTCATGCCAGATATGAACACTGAAGCTTTCTTT.

This clone was found once. The V gene is TRBV29-1, the J gene TRBJ1-1; unclear D gene. This CDR3 is built from 13 residues. The V end was cut by 3 bases, the J end by 0 bases, with 8 bases between. Germline V gives CDR1 SQVTM, CDR2 ANQGSEA. CDR3 sequence (DNA): TGCAGCGTTGAGGGGAGGATGAACACTGAAGCTTTCTTT. This sequence encodes CSVEGRMNTEAFF.